One and the same sample provided the 32 T cell receptor beta chains below, sequenced in a study of blood T cell repertoires in COVID-19 (dated by TCRdb to 2019 to 2021). The library was generated by the immunoSEQ multiplex PCR assay. TCRdb's version of the immuneACCESS table is confined to in-frame rearrangements and falls short of the full clone set. An unresolved V gene accounts for under half of the shortfall where checked; the remainder is of unknown origin. The sample table lists around 270,000 clones, approximately 86% of them with a count of one. Approximately 9.8% of the sample is held by the ten biggest clonotypes. Sequencing was done on a sample of peripheral blood. These receptors all come from a man in his forties who had recovered from COVID-19.

The chain carries TRBV29-1 and TRBJ1-5; TRBD1 matches at 10 bases. V was pared by 6 bases and J by 5 bases, with 4 bases of the junction left unmatched. The CDR3 runs 13 residues. The germline CDR1 and CDR2 sequences are SQVTM and ANQGSEA. The CDR3 DNA is TGCAGCGTGGGAGGACAGGGGGATCAGCCCCAGCATTTT. Its translation is CSVGGQGDQPQHF.

Notes on this clone: This CDR3 is also generated by other DNA sequences in the sample. CDR3 in amino acids: CASSPLAGGRETQYF. DNA for the CDR3: TGTGCCAGCAGCCCACTAGCGGGGGGGAGAGAGACCCAGTACTTC. V is TRBV6-5 and J is TRBJ2-5; TRBD2 matches at 13 bases. CDR3 length: 15 residues. Germline V lookup: CDR1 MNHEY, CDR2 SVGAGI. After removal of 6 bases from V and 4 bases from J, the junction contained 5 bases not matched to a gene.

The chain carries TRBV3-1 (or the pseudogene TRBV3-2) and TRBJ2-7, with 7 bases fitting TRBD1. The germline V gene encodes CDR1 LGHDT and CDR2 YNNKEL (reference sequence). With 4 bases clipped from V and 2 bases from J, the junction kept 5 bases outside the gene matches. The CDR3 consists of 14 residues. The DNA for the CDR3 is TGTGCCAGCAGCCTCTTCCAGGGGGCCTACGAGCAGTACTTC. Translation: CASSLFQGAYEQYF.

The rearrangement joins TRBV7-6 to TRBJ1-6; D is ambiguous. Trimming took off 5 bases at V and 0 bases at J, with 17 bases between the two ends. The germline V gene encodes CDR1 SGHVS and CDR2 FNYEAQ. The CDR3 has 18 residues. The CDR3 DNA follows: TGTGCCAGCAGCCACTCGGGGAAGGGAGCCTCCTATAATTCACCCCTCCACTTT. This gives the protein CASSHSGKGASYNSPLHF.

The chain couples TRBV3-1 (or the pseudogene TRBV3-2) to TRBJ2-3; D gene uncertain. The V gene's germline CDR1 is LGHDT and CDR2 YNNKEL (reference sequence). The CDR3 totals 14 residues. Trimming took 0 bases from V and 4 from J, leaving 8 bases between them. In DNA, the CDR3 is TGTGCCAGCAGCCAAGAATCCCTAGCAGATACGCAGTATTTT. It encodes CASSQESLADTQYF.

The chain joins TRBV7-2 to TRBJ1-3; 8 bases agree with TRBD1. The V gene end was trimmed by 5 bases and the J gene end by 4 bases; junction bases not matched to a gene: 10. This CDR3 has 16 amino acids. From germline, CDR1 is SGHTA and CDR2 FQGNSA. CDR3 coding DNA: TGTGCCAGCAGCGAATCCCCAGGGGGCACGGGAAACACCATATATTTT. Encoded protein: CASSESPGGTGNTIYF.

The chain recombines TRBV11-2 with TRBJ2-5, with D uncertain. Germline loops: CDR1 SGHAT, CDR2 FQNNGV. The germline V and J ends were trimmed by 1 base and 5 bases, with 5 bases remaining between them. The CDR3 covers 12 residues. The DNA of the CDR3 is TGTGCCAGCAGCTTAGGAGCCGAGACCCAGTACTTC. Translated: CASSLGAETQYF.

This chain joins TRBV5-6 and TRBJ2-7; TRBD2 might be the D (6 bases). Germline V gene lookup returns CDR1 SGHDT and CDR2 YYEEEE. The CDR3 loop spans 15 amino acids. V shed 4 bases and J shed 2 bases, with 16 bases lying between them. The CDR3 is CASSRGVGGTYEQYF. CDR3 DNA sequence: TGTGCCAGCAGCCGCGGCGTGGGGGGAACCTACGAGCAGTACTTC.

V is TRBV6-5 and J is TRBJ1-2; D uncertain. The CDR3 loop spans 13 amino acids. CDR1 and CDR2 from the germline V gene are MNHEY and SVGAGI. V was trimmed by 4 bases and J by 0 bases, leaving 6 bases between them. The CDR3 spells CASSFSSNYGYTF. In DNA form, the CDR3 reads TGTGCCAGCAGTTTCTCCTCTAACTATGGCTACACCTTC.

The V call is TRBV4-2, the J call TRBJ2-3; 8 nucleotides match TRBD2. V shed 0 bases, J shed 11 bases, and the junction held 7 bases outside the gene matches. This CDR3 region has 14 residues. CDR1 is LGHNA, CDR2 YNFKEQ, per germline. CDR3 coding DNA: TGTGCCAGCAGCCAAGAAGGTAGAGCGGGAGTGCAGTATTTT. Residues: CASSQEGRAGVQYF.

The chain has TRBV7-2 and TRBJ2-2, with 16 bases fitting TRBD2. The CDR3 loop spans 19 amino acids. V trimming: 3 bases; J trimming: 4 bases; junction bases outside the gene matches: 8. Germline CDR1 and CDR2: SGHTA and FQGNSA. CDR3 amino acids: CASSFAGLAGGKATGELFF. CDR3 coding DNA: TGTGCCAGCAGCTTCGCGGGACTAGCGGGGGGGAAAGCCACCGGGGAGCTGTTTTTT. The variable domain in full, completed from reference TRBV7-2 and TRBJ2-2, reads GAGVSQSPSNKVTEKGKDVELRCDPISGHTALYWYRQSLGQGLEFLIYFQGNSAPDKSGLPSDRFSAERTGGSVSTLTIQRTQQEDSAVYLCASSFAGLAGGKATGELFFGEGSRLTVL.

The gene calls are TRBV2 and TRBJ2-7; 8 bases fit TRBD2. The CDR3 loop spans 14 amino acids. CDR1 and CDR2 (germline): SNHLY, FYNNEI. With V trimmed by 3 bases and J by 3 bases, 4 bases remained unmatched. CDR3 residues: CASSERLAGYEQYF. Here the CDR3 DNA reads TGTGCCAGCAGTGAGAGGCTAGCGGGCTACGAGCAGTACTTC.

This clone appeared a few times. The V and J genes are TRBV3-1 (or the pseudogene TRBV3-2) and TRBJ2-1, with TRBD1 matching over 7 bases. The CDR3 is 16 amino acids. Per germline, CDR1 LGHDT and CDR2 YNNKEL (reference sequence). V was clipped by 3 bases and J by 2 bases; unmatched bases: 7. This CDR3 is CASSHRRDRAYNEQFF. The CDR3 nucleotides are TGTGCCAGCAGCCACCGCCGGGACAGAGCCTACAATGAGCAGTTCTTC.

In this sample, this clone turned up once. The genes are TRBV19 and TRBJ2-2; the D is unclear. Trimming took off 1 base at V and 4 bases at J, with 13 bases between the two ends. Germline V gene data show CDR1 as LNHDA and CDR2 as SQIVND (reference sequence). CDR3 length: 16 amino acids. In DNA form, the CDR3 reads TGTGCCAGTAGTATAGTTACGGTTTTGGTCACCGGGGAGCTGTTTTTT. It encodes CASSIVTVLVTGELFF.

The chain carries TRBV18 and TRBJ2-7, with D possibly being TRBD1 (5 bases). V lost 1 base, J lost 7 bases, and 17 bases lay in between. Germline values: CDR1 KGHSH, CDR2 LQKENI. The CDR3 covers 15 residues. This chain's CDR3 is CASSPRGVTDVEQYF. In DNA form, the CDR3 reads TGTGCCAGCTCACCACGTGGGGTGACAGACGTTGAGCAGTACTTC. The variable domain in full, completed from reference TRBV18 and TRBJ2-7, reads NAGVMQNPRHLVRRRGQEARLRCSPMKGHSHVYWYRQLPEEGLKFMVYLQKENIIDESGMPKERFSAEFPKEGPSILRIQQVVRGDSAAYFCASSPRGVTDVEQYFGPGTRLTVT.

The V gene is TRBV5-1, the J gene TRBJ1-1; the match to TRBD1 covers 11 bases. Germline loops: CDR1 SGHRS, CDR2 YFSETQ. V trimming: 0 bases; J trimming: 8 bases; junction bases outside the gene matches: 6. The CDR3 has 15 residues. As DNA, the CDR3 is TGCGCCAGCAGCTTGGCCTCGGGGACAGGGGGAGAAGCTTTCTTT. Protein sequence: CASSLASGTGGEAFF.

The CDR3 protein is CATPWGGAGELFF. DNA of the CDR3: TGTGCCACTCCTTGGGGGGGAGCAGGGGAGCTGTTTTTT. The chain uses TRBV24-1 and TRBJ2-2; 7 nucleotides match TRBD2. CDR1 and CDR2 from the germline V gene are KGHDR and SFDVKD. The CDR3 consists of 13 residues. J lost 8 bases, V lost 10 bases, and 9 bases had no gene match.

The chain carries TRBV29-1 and TRBJ2-3; the match to TRBD1 covers 8 bases. The germline V gene has CDR1 SQVTM and CDR2 ANQGSEA. The CDR3 is made up of 14 amino acids. V dropped 7 bases and J dropped 3; count of bases not matched to a gene: 9. This CDR3 is CSGKTGDRTDTQYF. The CDR3 DNA reads TGCAGCGGGAAGACAGGGGATCGGACAGATACGCAGTATTTT.

This clone has just a few counts. The rearrangement joins TRBV15 to TRBJ1-2; TRBD1 matches 7 bases. The J segment lost 8 bases and the V segment lost 6 bases, leaving 6 bases of the junction unmatched. This CDR3 region has 12 residues. Germline V CDR1 and CDR2: LNHNV, YYDKDF (reference sequence). The CDR3 DNA is TGTGCCACCAGTCGACAGGGAGGAGGCTACACCTTC. Amino acid sequence: CATSRQGGGYTF.

The chain is built from TRBV18 and TRBJ1-2; TRBD1 matches 10 bases. V dropped 3 bases and J dropped 2; count of bases not matched to a gene: 3. The germline gives CDR1 KGHSH, CDR2 LQKENI. This CDR3 has 15 amino acids. The CDR3 reads CASSPVDRGNYGYTF. The CDR3 bases are TGTGCCAGCTCACCGGTGGACAGGGGGAACTATGGCTACACCTTC.

This clone was recorded once. The rearrangement uses TRBV15 and TRBJ2-1; weak D call: TRBD2 (6 bases). The CDR3 has 16 amino acids. V lost 0 bases, J lost 3 bases, and 12 bases lay in between. The germline CDR1 and CDR2 sequences are LNHNV and YYDKDF (reference sequence). The CDR3 loop is CATSRDGQGLYNEQFF. The CDR3 region has the DNA TGTGCCACCAGCAGAGATGGTCAGGGACTCTACAATGAGCAGTTCTTC.

This chain joins TRBV14 and TRBJ1-4, with TRBD1 identical over 8 bases. The germline V gene encodes CDR1 SGHDN and CDR2 FVKESK. The ends lost 2 bases at V and 8 bases at J; junction bases unmatched: 7. CDR3 size: 15 residues. The CDR3 loop reads CASSQRTGIGEKLFF. CDR3 coding DNA: TGTGCCAGCAGCCAACGGACAGGGATTGGAGAAAAACTGTTTTTT.

The chain joins TRBV19 to TRBJ2-4, with 7 bases lining up with TRBD2. The V gene's germline CDR1 is LNHDA and CDR2 SQIVND (reference sequence). The V segment lost 2 bases and the J segment 9 bases; nucleotides outside the gene matches: 7. The CDR3 is 14 amino acids. CDR3 sequence: CASSILASGSIQYF. CDR3 in DNA: TGTGCCAGTAGTATACTGGCTAGCGGAAGCATTCAGTACTTC. The full variable domain, with the rest looked up from reference TRBV19 and TRBJ2-4, is DGGITQSPKYLFRKEGQNVTLSCEQNLNHDAMYWYRQDPGQGLRLIYYSQIVNDFQKGDIAEGYSVSREKKESFPLTVTSAQKNPTAFYLCASSILASGSIQYFGAGTRLSVL.

This chain links TRBV11-2 with TRBJ2-1; D is perhaps TRBD1 (6 bases). Germline assignment: CDR1 SGHAT and CDR2 FQNNGV. This CDR3 has 17 amino acids. V was pared by 5 bases and J by 4 bases, with 21 bases between. CDR3 amino acids: CASSPGIRWTDYNEQFF. DNA for the CDR3: TGTGCCAGCAGCCCAGGAATTCGCTGGACAGATTACAATGAGCAGTTCTTC.

V is TRBV5-6 and J is TRBJ2-1; possible D gene TRBD2, 5 bases. CDR1 is SGHDT, CDR2 YYEEEE, per germline. This CDR3 region has 12 residues. The V end was cut by 2 bases, the J end by 13 bases, with 13 bases between. The CDR3, as DNA: TGTGCCAGCAGCTTTTTTGGGAGTGAACAGTTCTTC. It is translated as CASSFFGSEQFF.

This chain joins TRBV2 and TRBJ2-5; perhaps TRBD1 as D (5 bases). This CDR3 has 15 residues. V was pared by 0 bases and J by 3 bases, with 11 bases between. In germline, CDR1 is SNHLY, CDR2 FYNNEI. CDR3 DNA: TGTGCCAGCAGTGAAGCATCCCAGGGCAAAGAGACCCAGTACTTC. Translation: CASSEASQGKETQYF.

This chain uses TRBV2 with TRBJ2-7, with D possibly matching TRBD2 (5 bases). The CDR3 loop spans 13 amino acids. Trimming removed 5 bases at V and 5 bases at J, with 13 bases between. The germline gives CDR1 SNHLY, CDR2 FYNNEI. DNA for the CDR3: TGTGCCAGCAGTAGGAACGGGGTAAACGAGCAGTACTTC. Encoded protein: CASSRNGVNEQYF.

The chain couples TRBV7-2 to TRBJ1-5; 8 bases align to TRBD1. V was clipped by 2 bases and J by 1 base; unmatched bases: 7. CDR1 and CDR2 from the germline V gene are SGHTA and FQGNSA. CDR3 size: 17 residues. This CDR3 is CASSLQGALRSNQPQHF. Here the CDR3 DNA reads TGTGCCAGCAGCTTACAGGGGGCGTTGAGGAGCAATCAGCCCCAGCATTTT.

The V call is TRBV6-5, the J call TRBJ2-7, with D perhaps matching TRBD2 (5 bases). V lost 2 bases to trimming and J lost 0 bases, with 11 bases between them. The germline V gene encodes CDR1 MNHEY and CDR2 SVGAGI. The CDR3 has 15 residues. The CDR3 is CASSYGPEGSYEQYF. CDR3 nucleotide sequence: TGTGCCAGCAGTTACGGCCCAGAGGGCTCCTACGAGCAGTACTTC.

The V gene is TRBV6-5, the J gene TRBJ1-2; TRBD1 might be the D (5 bases). Per germline, CDR1 MNHEY and CDR2 SVGAGI. The CDR3 runs 15 residues. Trimming stripped 5 bases from V and 4 bases from J, with 17 bases between. CDR3 in DNA: TGTGCCAGCAGTCTCAAAGGGGCTTGGATCTATGGCTACACCTTC. It translates to CASSLKGAWIYGYTF.

This sequence joins TRBV5-8 and TRBJ2-3; 7 nucleotides align to TRBD2. Germline values: CDR1 SGHTS, CDR2 YDEGEE. The J segment lost 1 base and the V segment lost 4 bases, leaving 9 bases of the junction unmatched. CDR3 length: 16 amino acids. CDR3 in DNA: TGTGCCAGCAGCCGCGGGCTAGCGGAACGCACAGATACGCAGTATTTT. This codes for CASSRGLAERTDTQYF.

The rearrangement links TRBV5-1 to TRBJ1-3; TRBD1 aligns across 9 bases. J gave up 3 bases and V 1 base, and 5 bases lay outside the gene matches. CDR1 is SGHRS and CDR2 is YFSETQ in the germline V gene. CDR3 length: 16 residues. For the CDR3, the DNA is TGCGCCAGCAGCTTGAGGGGACAGGGCTTTGGAAACACCATATATTTT. Translating it yields CASSLRGQGFGNTIYF.